The subject of this entry is one T cell receptor beta chain. Its specificity is not known. This record belongs to a study of Ad26.COV2.S vaccination and SARS-CoV-2 variants. At the level of the study: It was the COV1001 Ad26.COV2.S trial arm that included the donor. Dosing was one shot or two shots 56 days apart.

V lost 0 bases, J lost 1 base, and 0 bases lay in between. CDR3 length: 13 residues. The V gene's germline CDR1 is LGHDT and CDR2 YNNKEL (reference sequence). Regarding the study as a whole: Substantial breadth in spike-specific CD8+ and CD4+ T cell responses was reportedly seen after vaccination. The study found similar non-spike TCR breadth in vaccine and placebo recipients.

Generated by immunoSEQ multiplex PCR, the TCRdb table keeps only in-frame clones and is missing some. The sample includes a few hundred thousand clones, 75% to 90% of them seen just once. Treatment specified: about 20 received Ad26.COV2.S at low or high dose, single or two shots; roughly 5 received placebo; per-sample allocation not given. Samples came from day 63 after the first vaccine or placebo injection. The clonotype originates from a person between 18 and 60 years old who received the Ad26.COV2.S COVID-19 vaccine or a placebo. V is TRBV3-1 (or the pseudogene TRBV3-2) and J is TRBJ1-4; D is undetermined. Sequences were derived from peripheral blood, sampled in a trial of Ad26.COV2.S vaccine versus placebo. CDR3 nucleotide sequence: TGTGCCAGCAGCCAAGAAACTAATGAAAAACTGTTTTTT. Amino acids: CASSQETNEKLFF.